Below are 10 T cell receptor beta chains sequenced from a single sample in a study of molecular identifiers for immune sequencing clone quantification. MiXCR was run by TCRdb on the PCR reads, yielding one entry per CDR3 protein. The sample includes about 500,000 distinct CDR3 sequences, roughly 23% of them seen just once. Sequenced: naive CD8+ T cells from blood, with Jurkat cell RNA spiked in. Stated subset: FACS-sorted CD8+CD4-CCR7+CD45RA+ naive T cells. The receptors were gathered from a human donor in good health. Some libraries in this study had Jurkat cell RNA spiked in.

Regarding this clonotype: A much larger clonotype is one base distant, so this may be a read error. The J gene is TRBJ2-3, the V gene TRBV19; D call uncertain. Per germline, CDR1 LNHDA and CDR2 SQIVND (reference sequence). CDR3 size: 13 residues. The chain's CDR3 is CASSSRPTDTQCF. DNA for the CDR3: TGTGCCAGTAGTTCCCGTCCCACAGATACGCAGTGTTTT.

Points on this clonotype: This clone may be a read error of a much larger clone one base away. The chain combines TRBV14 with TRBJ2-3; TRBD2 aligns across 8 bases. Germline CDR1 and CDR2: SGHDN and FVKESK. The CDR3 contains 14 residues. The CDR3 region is CASSLLAAGGTRYF. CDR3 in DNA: TGTGCCAGCAGCCTACTAGCGGCGGGAGGTACGCGGTATTTT.

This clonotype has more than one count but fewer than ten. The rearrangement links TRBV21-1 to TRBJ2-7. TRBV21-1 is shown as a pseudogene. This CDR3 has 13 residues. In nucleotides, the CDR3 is TGTGCCAGCAGCAAAGTTGGTCCCTACGAGCAGTACTTC. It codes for CASSKVGPYEQYF.

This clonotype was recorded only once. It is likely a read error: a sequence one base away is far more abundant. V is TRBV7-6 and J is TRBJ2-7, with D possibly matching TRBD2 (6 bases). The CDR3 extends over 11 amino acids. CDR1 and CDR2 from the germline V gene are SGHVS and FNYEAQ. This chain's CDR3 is CASSLGGERYF. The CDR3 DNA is TGTGCCAGCAGCTTAGGGGGGGAGCGGTACTTC. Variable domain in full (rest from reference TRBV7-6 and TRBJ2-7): GAGVSQSPRYKVTKRGQDVALRCDPISGHVSLYWYRQALGQGPEFLTYFNYEAQQDKSGLPNDRFSAERPEGSISTLTIQRTEQRDSAMYRCASSLGGERYFGPGTRLTVT.

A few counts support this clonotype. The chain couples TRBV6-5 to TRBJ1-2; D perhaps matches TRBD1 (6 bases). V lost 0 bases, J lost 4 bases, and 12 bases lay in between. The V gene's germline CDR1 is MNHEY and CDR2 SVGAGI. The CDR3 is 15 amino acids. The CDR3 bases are TGTGCCAGCAGTTACTCGATGGACAGCAGCTATGGCTACACCTTC. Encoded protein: CASSYSMDSSYGYTF.

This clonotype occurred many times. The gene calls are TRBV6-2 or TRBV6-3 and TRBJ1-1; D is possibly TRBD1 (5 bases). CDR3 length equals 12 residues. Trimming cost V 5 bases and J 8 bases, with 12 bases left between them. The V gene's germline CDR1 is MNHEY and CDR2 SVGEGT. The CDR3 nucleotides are TGTGCCAGCAGTCCCGGACACTCAGAAGCTTTCTTT. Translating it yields CASSPGHSEAFF.

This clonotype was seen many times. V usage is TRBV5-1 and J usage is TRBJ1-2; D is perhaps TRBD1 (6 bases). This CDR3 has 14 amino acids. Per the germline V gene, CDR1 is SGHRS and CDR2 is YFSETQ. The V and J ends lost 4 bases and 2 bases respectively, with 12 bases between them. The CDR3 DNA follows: TGCGCCAGCAGCCCTTCCACAGGGAACTATGGCTACACCTTC. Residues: CASSPSTGNYGYTF.

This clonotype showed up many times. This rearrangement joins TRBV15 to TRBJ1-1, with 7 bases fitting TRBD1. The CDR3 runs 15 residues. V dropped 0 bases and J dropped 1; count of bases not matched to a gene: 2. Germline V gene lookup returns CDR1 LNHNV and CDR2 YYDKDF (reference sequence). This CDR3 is CATSRDRGPNTEAFF. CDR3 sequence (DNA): TGTGCCACCAGCAGAGATAGGGGGCCGAACACTGAAGCTTTCTTT.

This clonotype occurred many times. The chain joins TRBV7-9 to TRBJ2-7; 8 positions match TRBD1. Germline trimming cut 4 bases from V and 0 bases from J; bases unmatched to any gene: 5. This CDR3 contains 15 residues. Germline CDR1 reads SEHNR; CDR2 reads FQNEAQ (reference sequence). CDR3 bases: TGTGCCAGCAGCTCACGGGACAGGCGCTCCTACGAGCAGTACTTC. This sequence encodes CASSSRDRRSYEQYF.

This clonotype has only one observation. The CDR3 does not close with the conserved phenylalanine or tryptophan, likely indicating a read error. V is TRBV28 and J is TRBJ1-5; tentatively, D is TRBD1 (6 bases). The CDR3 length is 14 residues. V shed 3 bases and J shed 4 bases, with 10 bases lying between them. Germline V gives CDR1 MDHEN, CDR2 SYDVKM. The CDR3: CASSFRGANQPQHY. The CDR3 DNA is TGTGCCAGCAGTTTCCGGGGGGCGAATCAGCCCCAGCATTAT.